The 24 T cell receptor beta chains below come from one sample, sequenced in a study of shared clonotypes between healthy human individuals. This table comes from immunoSEQ multiplex PCR, and its TCRdb copy is limited to in-frame clones, with some not included. The table shows some 2.3 million clones, with over 85% occurring only once. The sequencing input was naive CD4+ T cells from PBMCs. Described subset: CD45RA+ positively selected. All receptors derive from a young man in good health. Some clones in this sample may be carry-over from other donors' samples.

Regarding this clone: This same CDR3 is encoded by further DNA sequences in the sample. The chain joins TRBV28 to TRBJ1-3; D gene unclear. This CDR3 region has 14 residues. Germline V gene lookup returns CDR1 MDHEN and CDR2 SYDVKM. V was shortened by 6 bases and J by 2 bases, with 11 bases between the two germline ends. This chain's CDR3 is CASSLGGTGNTIYF. For the CDR3, the DNA is TGTGCCAGCAGCCTGGGCGGAACTGGAAACACCATATATTTT.

J is TRBJ2-7 and V is TRBV21-1; TRBD2, the D gene given by the table, was not confirmed from the DNA. TRBV21-1 is a pseudogene locus. This CDR3 has 14 amino acids. CDR3 nucleotides: TGTGCCAGCAGCAAAGGACGGGAGGACGGGGAGCAGTACTTC. Protein sequence: CASSKGREDGEQYF.

To note about this clone: Other DNA sequences in the sample encode the same CDR3. The chain combines TRBV7-8 with TRBJ1-1, with no clear D. CDR1 and CDR2 (germline): SGHVS, FQNEAQ. V lost 1 base and J 4 bases, leaving 7 bases between the germline ends. The CDR3 loop spans 13 amino acids. In nucleotides, the CDR3 is TGTGCCAGCAGCTTAGGACCCATCACTGAAGCTTTCTTT. Its translation is CASSLGPITEAFF.

The CDR3, as DNA: TGCGCCAGCAGCCAAGATGTAGCAGGGGGCTATTACTATGGCTACACCTTC. Encoded protein: CASSQDVAGGYYYGYTF. The chain carries TRBV4-3 and TRBJ1-2, with 8 positions matching TRBD1. The germline V gene encodes CDR1 LGHNA and CDR2 YSLEER. The CDR3 extends over 17 amino acids. V dropped 0 bases and J dropped 3; count of bases not matched to a gene: 9.

The CDR3 DNA sequence: TGTGCCAGCAGTACCCACAGGGGGGGACACGAGCAGTACTTC. Encoded protein: CASSTHRGGHEQYF. This chain uses TRBV2 with TRBJ2-7, with D perhaps matching TRBD1 (8 bases). This CDR3 spans 14 amino acids. V was shortened by 5 bases and J by 5 bases, with 16 bases between the two germline ends. CDR1 is SNHLY and CDR2 is FYNNEI in the germline V gene.

CDR3 in amino acids: CASRTLDGWGYTF. The CDR3, as DNA: TGTGCCAGTAGAACCTTGGACGGATGGGGCTACACCTTC. J is TRBJ1-2 and V is TRBV19, with unresolved D. CDR3 length: 13 residues. Germline CDR1 reads LNHDA; CDR2 reads SQIVND (reference sequence). V lost 6 bases to trimming and J lost 8 bases, with 16 bases between them.

The CDR3 loop reads CASSPRALAYEQYF. The CDR3 DNA is TGTGCCAGCAGCCCTCGGGCCTTAGCCTACGAGCAGTACTTC. The rearrangement joins TRBV7-6 to TRBJ2-7; the D is unclear. V was cut by 5 bases and J by 2 bases, with 13 bases left in between. This CDR3 has 14 residues. Germline values: CDR1 SGHVS, CDR2 FNYEAQ.

The chain has TRBV7-8 and TRBJ2-2, with 9 bases matching TRBD2. The ends lost 0 bases at V and 5 bases at J; junction bases unmatched: 4. The CDR3 runs to 16 residues. From germline, CDR1 is SGHVS and CDR2 FQNEAQ. CDR3 coding DNA: TGTGCCAGCAGCTTAGCGAAAACTAGCGGGACCGGGGAGCTGTTTTTT. Its translation is CASSLAKTSGTGELFF. Combining the CDR3 with reference TRBV7-8 and TRBJ2-2 gives the whole variable domain GAGVSQSPRYKVAKRGQDVALRCDPISGHVSLFWYQQALGQGPEFLTYFQNEAQLDKSGLPSDRFFAERPEGSVSTLKIQRTQQEDSAVYLCASSLAKTSGTGELFFGEGSRLTVL.

For this clone: The same CDR3 is also encoded by other DNA sequences in this sample. The chain links TRBV19 to TRBJ2-7; D gene uncertain. V was trimmed by 1 base and J by 0 bases, leaving 7 bases between them. In germline, CDR1 is LNHDA, CDR2 SQIVND (reference sequence). The CDR3 covers 14 residues. CDR3 DNA sequence: TGTGCCAGTAGTATAGCGCTAGGCTCCTACGAGCAGTACTTC. Translating it yields CASSIALGSYEQYF.

The rearrangement uses TRBV6-6 and TRBJ1-2, with 7 bases fitting TRBD1. CDR1 is MNHNY, CDR2 SVGAGI, per germline (reference sequence). The length of the CDR3 is 12 residues. The V gene end was trimmed by 6 bases and the J gene end by 8 bases; junction bases not matched to a gene: 6. The CDR3 reads CASRREGQGYTF. In nucleotides, the CDR3 is TGTGCCAGCAGACGGGAGGGACAGGGCTACACCTTC.

As concerns this clone: Distinct nucleotide sequences in the sample also encode this CDR3. The genes are TRBV5-6 and TRBJ2-7; D gene ambiguous. Germline CDR1 SGHDT, CDR2 YYEEEE. Trimming took 0 bases from V and 0 from J, leaving 4 bases between them. This CDR3 spans 13 amino acids. Here the CDR3 DNA reads TGTGCCAGCAGCTTGGTTGACTCCTACGAGCAGTACTTC. This encodes CASSLVDSYEQYF.

This chain links TRBV15 with TRBJ2-7, with a possible D match to TRBD2 (5 bases). V was shortened by 0 bases and J by 2 bases, with 8 bases between the two germline ends. Germline V lookup: CDR1 LNHNV, CDR2 YYDKDF (reference sequence). The CDR3 is 14 residues long. CDR3 sequence: CATSRDVLAYEQYF. The CDR3, as DNA: TGTGCCACCAGCAGAGATGTACTAGCCTACGAGCAGTACTTC.

A single count supports this clone. J is TRBJ2-5 and V is TRBV11-2; 12 nucleotides match TRBD2. J gave up 4 bases and V 5 bases, and 8 bases lay outside the gene matches. The CDR3 has 16 amino acids. The V gene's germline CDR1 is SGHAT and CDR2 FQNNGV. Written as DNA, the CDR3 is TGTGCCAGCAGCGCCCGACTAGCGGGAGATGGAGAGACCCAGTACTTC. This gives the protein CASSARLAGDGETQYF. The variable domain in full, with the rest retrieved from reference TRBV11-2 and TRBJ2-5, is EAGVAQSPRYKIIEKRQSVAFWCNPISGHATLYWYQQILGQGPKLLIQFQNNGVVDDSQLPKDRFSAERLKGVDSTLKIQPAKLEDSAVYLCASSARLAGDGETQYFGPGTRLLVL.

The chain employs TRBV11-2 and TRBJ1-3; a possible D gene is TRBD1 (5 bases). Germline loops: CDR1 SGHAT, CDR2 FQNNGV. CDR3 length equals 15 residues. Trimming stripped 2 bases from V and 4 bases from J, with 12 bases between. This CDR3 reads CASSLSFGGGNTIYF. CDR3 nucleotides: TGTGCCAGCAGCTTATCCTTTGGGGGAGGAAACACCATATATTTT.

The CDR3 is CASTLSGDGNTIYF. For the CDR3, the DNA is TGCGCCAGCACTCTATCAGGGGACGGAAACACCATATATTTT. V gene TRBV5-1 combines with J gene TRBJ1-3, with a tentative D call TRBD1 (6 bases). Per germline, CDR1 SGHRS and CDR2 YFSETQ. Trimming shortened V by 6 bases and J by 4 bases, and 14 bases separated the two germline ends. The CDR3 contains 14 residues.

The V call is TRBV9, the J call TRBJ2-1, with D possibly matching TRBD2 (6 bases). This CDR3 has 15 residues. V was trimmed by 2 bases and J by 6 bases, leaving 15 bases between them. The germline CDR1 and CDR2 sequences are SGDLS and YYNGEE. The CDR3 DNA follows: TGTGCCAGCAGCGTCGGGGAGGTTAAAATCAATGAGCAGTTCTTC. This encodes CASSVGEVKINEQFF.

The chain carries TRBV28 and TRBJ1-2; TRBD1 matches at 9 bases. V gave up 7 bases and J gave up 6 bases; unmatched junction bases: 15. The germline V gene encodes CDR1 MDHEN and CDR2 SYDVKM. CDR3 size: 16 residues. CDR3 amino acids: CASTPGQGGPPDGYTF. CDR3 sequence (DNA): TGTGCCAGCACCCCGGGACAGGGTGGTCCCCCCGATGGCTACACCTTC.

The CDR3 DNA sequence: TGTGCCAGCAGCTTGTTCGGCGGGCCTCAGCCCCAGCATTTT. It translates to CASSLFGGPQPQHF. This rearrangement joins TRBV5-4 to TRBJ1-5; D uncertain. Germline CDR1 is SGHNT and CDR2 is YYREEE (reference sequence). Deletions cut 1 base from V and 6 bases from J, with 11 bases between. The CDR3 extends over 14 amino acids.

This sequence joins TRBV5-1 and TRBJ2-7, with D possibly matching TRBD1 (5 bases). The CDR3 is made up of 13 amino acids. Germline lookup yields CDR1 SGHRS and CDR2 YFSETQ. V lost 4 bases and J lost 7, with 15 bases in between. The CDR3 DNA sequence: TGCGCCAGCAGCCCTGACAGAACGAGGGAGCAGTACTTC. This gives the protein CASSPDRTREQYF.

With regard to this clone: This same CDR3 is encoded by further DNA sequences in the sample. J is TRBJ2-1 and V is TRBV5-4; weak D call: TRBD2 (6 bases). Per the germline V gene, CDR1 is SGHNT and CDR2 is YYREEE (reference sequence). The CDR3 length is 13 residues. Trimming removed 0 bases from V and 7 bases from J, with 8 bases in between. CDR3 residues: CASSLAGGNEQFF. The DNA for the CDR3 is TGTGCCAGCAGCTTGGCTGGGGGGAATGAGCAGTTCTTC.

The gene calls are TRBV6-1 and TRBJ1-2; 10 nucleotides line up with TRBD1. The CDR3 consists of 15 residues. V trimming: 2 bases; J trimming: 4 bases; junction bases outside the gene matches: 4. Germline V gene sequence: CDR1 MNHNS, CDR2 SASEGT. The CDR3 is CASSEPGQGSYGYTF. DNA for the CDR3: TGTGCCAGCAGTGAACCGGGACAGGGGTCCTATGGCTACACCTTC.

Turning to this clone: This sample also contains other DNA sequences that code for the same CDR3. V is TRBV28 and J is TRBJ2-7, with 7 bases that match TRBD2. The germline V gene has CDR1 MDHEN and CDR2 SYDVKM. The CDR3 contains 13 residues. Trimming at V came to 3 bases and at J to 4 bases, leaving 3 bases not matched to a gene. The CDR3 sequence is CASSLGGFYEQYF. CDR3 nucleotides: TGTGCCAGCAGTTTGGGGGGGTTTTACGAGCAGTACTTC.

The chain links TRBV19 to TRBJ1-5, with a possible D match to TRBD1 (5 bases). The V end lost 9 bases, the J end lost 7 bases, and 16 bases lay between the germline ends. This CDR3 region has 13 residues. Germline V gene sequence: CDR1 LNHDA, CDR2 SQIVND (reference sequence). CDR3 DNA sequence: TGTGCCAGCTGCGGGGGGGTTATACAGCCCCAGCATTTT. The encoded protein is CASCGGVIQPQHF.

The V gene is TRBV28, the J gene TRBJ2-7, with 16 bases aligning to TRBD2. The V gene's germline CDR1 is MDHEN and CDR2 SYDVKM. Losses at the gene ends were 7 bases for V and 1 base for J; bases not matched to a gene: 13. CDR3 size: 19 residues. Here the CDR3 DNA reads TGTGCCAGCATCCCCGGCGGGACTAGCGGGAGGGCCGGATCCTACGAGCAGTACTTC. Its protein is CASIPGGTSGRAGSYEQYF.